This TCR beta chain was documented in a study of tumor-infiltrating lymphocytes in primary liver carcinoma. A word on this clonotype: Its antigen is undetermined. Since the CDR3 does not end with the conserved phenylalanine or tryptophan, this likely comes from a read error.

Using a constant-region primer together with ProtoScript II reverse transcriptase, TCR beta cDNA was made from 500 ng of total RNA. A slightly modified ARM-PCR protocol with three nested multiplex PCR rounds produced these TCR beta libraries. The study ran its first two PCR rounds for around 9 cycles each, using TRBV1-TRBV30 forward primers and a C-beta reverse primer. TCRdb itself ran the multiplex PCR reads through MiXCR, one entry per CDR3 protein. The sample yields 150,000 to 200,000 distinct CDR3 sequences, approximately 80% seen once. Scientists recovered RNA and DNA together from about 21-30 mg of unsorted bulk tissue. The junction had 6 bases not matched to a gene; V was cut back by 10 bases and J by 4 bases. This CDR3 has 14 amino acids. Study-level results: Tumor samples exhibited a significantly greater top-250-clone fraction than blood samples (p = 0.039).

The gene calls are TRBV12-3 or TRBV12-4 and TRBJ2-1; 11 nucleotides match TRBD2. This clonotype originated in a man aged 40-49 years with primary liver carcinoma and hepatitis B virus infection. Sequencing was done on a sample of tumor tissue from primary liver carcinoma. The CDR3 region has the DNA TGTGCCATTATGACTAGCGGGATATACAATGAGCAGTTCTCC. Encoded protein: CAIMTSGIYNEQFS.